The sequence of this T cell receptor (beta chain) was determined in a study of T cells in Graves' hyperthyroidism and ophthalmopathy. The study, taken as a whole, reports: In the blood, most expanded thyroid clonotypes above 0.001 appeared as well. From stable hyperthyroidism, ophthalmopathy was separated by a 13 V-J model. Model predictions of ophthalmopathy came a median roughly 6.7 months before onset.

The CDR3 regions of TCR beta were amplified from RNA transcripts. With the HTBI primer set, the TCR CDR3 went through a first round of RT-PCR. TCRdb fed the multiplex PCR reads into MiXCR, producing one record per CDR3 protein. The data show 660,000 or so distinct CDR3 sequences, with less than 25% seen just once and roughly 30% held by the top ten. Each diagnosis was grounded in clinical symptoms, serum thyroxine and TRAb, thyroid ultrasound, and orbital computed tomography. Trimming stripped 0 bases from V and 5 bases from J, with 12 bases between. This CDR3 spans 14 amino acids. The germline CDR1 and CDR2 sequences are SGHRS and YFSETQ. There are many counts of this clonotype. The antigen is not known.

This receptor was obtained from a man in his thirties or forties with Graves' ophthalmopathy. The sequenced material came from blood. The rearrangement joins TRBV5-1 to TRBJ2-7; D is uncertain. CDR3 loop: CASSLGRGVHEQYF. Written as DNA, the CDR3 is TGCGCCAGCAGCTTGGGTCGAGGCGTCCACGAGCAGTACTTC.